The 17 T cell receptor beta chains below were found in one sample sequenced in a study of shared clonotypes between healthy human individuals. Sequenced by immunoSEQ multiplex PCR; TCRdb stores in-frame clones only, minus some. In the table there are a few hundred thousand clones, 65% to 80% of which are singletons. The specimen was PBMCs. The receptors were gathered from a woman in her thirties or forties in good health. Some clones in this sample may be carry-over from other donors' samples.

The CDR3 DNA is TGTGCCAGCAGCCAAGCCAGGAACACTGAAGCTTTCTTT. It encodes CASSQARNTEAFF. The gene calls are TRBV14 and TRBJ1-1; the D is unclear. CDR1 SGHDN and CDR2 FVKESK come from the germline V gene. The CDR3 sequence is 13 residues long. The V end lost 1 base, the J end lost 1 base, and 4 bases lay between the germline ends. Drawing the rest from reference TRBV14 and TRBJ1-1, the complete variable domain is EAGVTQFPSHSVIEKGQTVTLRCDPISGHDNLYWYRRVMGKEIKFLLHFVKESKQDESGMPNNRFLAERTGGTYSTLKVQPAELEDSGVYFCASSQARNTEAFFGQGTRLTVV.

Turning to this clone: The junction does not match germline at one end; this may be a read error. The V call is TRBV7-7, the J call TRBJ2-7; D perhaps matches TRBD1 (6 bases). Germline values: CDR1 SSHAT, CDR2 FNYEAQ (reference sequence). The CDR3 loop spans 9 amino acids. The CDR3 region has the DNA TGTGCCAGCAGCCCAGAGGACAGATTC. Protein product: CASSPEDRF.

This clone has only one observation. This chain connects TRBV4-3 to TRBJ2-7; 8 nucleotides align to TRBD2. Germline V gene data show CDR1 as LGHNA and CDR2 as YSLEER. This CDR3 region has 19 residues. J gave up 0 bases and V 0 bases, and 13 bases lay outside the gene matches. CDR3 protein: CASSQEVAGWTQNSYEQYF. CDR3 DNA: TGCGCCAGCAGCCAAGAAGTAGCGGGATGGACCCAAAACTCCTACGAGCAGTACTTC.

V and J are TRBV28 and TRBJ1-1, with D perhaps matching TRBD1 (6 bases). Germline assignment: CDR1 MDHEN and CDR2 SYDVKM. This CDR3 contains 14 residues. V was pared by 2 bases and J by 9 bases, with 16 bases between. In DNA form, the CDR3 reads TGTGCCAGCAGTTTACCGGGGGGGGCCAAAAAAGCTTTCTTT. It is translated as CASSLPGGAKKAFF.

The chain has TRBV30 and TRBJ2-5; perhaps TRBD2 as D (5 bases). The V end lost 2 bases, the J end lost 4 bases, and 11 bases lay between the germline ends. The germline V gene has CDR1 GTSNPN and CDR2 SVGIG (reference sequence). The CDR3 loop spans 13 amino acids. CDR3 sequence: CAWSQLAGETQYF. CDR3 in DNA: TGTGCCTGGAGTCAACTGGCGGGAGAGACCCAGTACTTC.

The genes are TRBV6-1 and TRBJ2-7; D gene uncertain. The V and J ends lost 8 bases and 3 bases respectively, with 11 bases between them. Germline V gene lookup returns CDR1 MNHNS and CDR2 SASEGT. The CDR3 spans 12 residues. CDR3 in DNA: TGTGCCAGCTCCCCTAGAGGCTACGAGCAGTACTTC. Residues: CASSPRGYEQYF.

This chain joins TRBV6-5 and TRBJ2-5; unclear D gene. Looked up from germline, CDR1 is MNHEY and CDR2 is SVGAGI. The V end lost 6 bases, the J end lost 5 bases, and 7 bases lay between the germline ends. The CDR3 is 11 residues long. CDR3 nucleotide sequence: TGTGCCAGCAGCTCCTTCGAGACCCAGTACTTC. Its protein product is CASSSFETQYF.

The J gene is TRBJ2-7, the V gene TRBV15; possible D gene TRBD2, 5 bases. V was clipped by 0 bases and J by 9 bases, with 15 bases between them. Germline V gene sequence: CDR1 LNHNV, CDR2 YYDKDF (reference sequence). CDR3 length: 14 amino acids. Here the CDR3 reads CATSRDLLRVGQYF. The CDR3 nucleotides read TGTGCCACCAGCAGAGATCTTTTGAGGGTCGGGCAGTACTTC.

The J gene is TRBJ1-5, the V gene TRBV28; possible D gene TRBD1, 6 bases. Germline-derived CDR1 and CDR2 are MDHEN and SYDVKM. The V end was cut by 2 bases, the J end by 7 bases, with 15 bases between. The CDR3 consists of 15 residues. CDR3: CASSLVQGLGQPQHF. CDR3 DNA: TGTGCCAGCAGTTTAGTACAGGGTTTAGGCCAGCCCCAGCATTTT.

The gene calls are TRBV6-5 and TRBJ2-5, with a possible D match to TRBD1 (6 bases). The CDR3 has 14 amino acids. V lost 5 bases, J lost 0 bases, and 10 bases lay in between. Looked up from germline, CDR1 is MNHEY and CDR2 is SVGAGI. CDR3 DNA: TGTGCCAGCAGTCGACAGGAGTACCAAGAGACCCAGTACTTC. It specifies CASSRQEYQETQYF.

The chain links TRBV29-1 to TRBJ1-3; the match to TRBD1 covers 9 bases. CDR1 is SQVTM, CDR2 ANQGSEA, per germline. The CDR3 contains 15 residues. The junction had 6 bases not matched to a gene; V was cut back by 4 bases and J by 2 bases. The CDR3 bases are TGCAGCGTTGCAACAGGGGGCGATGCTGGAAACACCATATATTTT. This encodes CSVATGGDAGNTIYF.

V is TRBV10-2 and J is TRBJ1-1; D ambiguous. Germline CDR1 WSHSY, CDR2 SAAADI. The CDR3 is made up of 14 amino acids. Trimming took 6 bases from V and 3 from J, leaving 14 bases between them. The CDR3 nucleotides are TGCGCCAGCAGAGTGGGAGATGTGGACACTGAAGCTTTCTTT. Translation: CASRVGDVDTEAFF.

The chain is built from TRBV6-6 and TRBJ2-2; tentatively, D is TRBD1 or TRBD2 (5 bases each). V shed 2 bases and J shed 1 base, with 11 bases lying between them. CDR3 length equals 16 residues. Germline V gene lookup returns CDR1 MNHNY and CDR2 SVGAGI (reference sequence). The CDR3: CASSYGSGGNTGELFF. CDR3 DNA sequence: TGTGCCAGCAGTTACGGCTCTGGGGGGAACACCGGGGAGCTGTTTTTT.

This chain joins TRBV15 and TRBJ2-7; the D gene is possibly TRBD2 (7 bases). The CDR3 length is 13 residues. The V gene lost 9 bases and the J gene lost 4 bases, with 16 bases spanning the gap. Per germline, CDR1 LNHNV and CDR2 YYDKDF (reference sequence). The CDR3 reads CATSGLGGYEQYF. Here the CDR3 DNA reads TGTGCCACGAGCGGACTAGGGGGGTACGAGCAGTACTTC.

This chain joins TRBV15 and TRBJ1-4, with 8 nucleotides matching TRBD1. Per germline, CDR1 LNHNV and CDR2 YYDKDF (reference sequence). V lost 4 bases, J lost 7 bases, and 5 bases stayed unmatched. This CDR3 has 14 amino acids. CDR3 protein: CATSIDRGGEKLFF. In DNA form, the CDR3 reads TGTGCCACCAGCATCGACAGGGGCGGTGAAAAACTGTTTTTT. Full variable domain (remainder filled in from reference TRBV15 and TRBJ1-4): DAMVIQNPRYQVTQFGKPVTLSCSQTLNHNVMYWYQQKSSQAPKLLFHYYDKDFNNEADTPDNFQSRRPNTSFCFLDIRSPGLGDTAMYLCATSIDRGGEKLFFGSGTQLSVL.

The gene calls are TRBV28 and TRBJ2-5; no reliable D call. V lost 2 bases and J 4 bases, leaving 8 bases between the germline ends. Germline V CDR1 and CDR2: MDHEN, SYDVKM. The CDR3 length is 13 residues. The CDR3 here is CASSLNGRETQYF. The CDR3 DNA reads TGTGCCAGCAGTTTAAACGGTCGAGAGACCCAGTACTTC. Full variable domain (rest looked up from reference TRBV28 and TRBJ2-5): DVKVTQSSRYLVKRTGEKVFLECVQDMDHENMFWYRQDPGLGLRLIYFSYDVKMKEKGDIPEGYSVSREKKERFSLILESASTNQTSMYLCASSLNGRETQYFGPGTRLLVL.

The table lists this clone with a count of one. The rearrangement joins TRBV11-2 to TRBJ2-7, with D possibly matching TRBD2 (6 bases). V was shortened by 5 bases and J by 6 bases, with 17 bases between the two germline ends. CDR1 is SGHAT and CDR2 is FQNNGV in the germline V gene. The CDR3 is 14 residues long. The CDR3 bases are TGTGCCAGCAGCGAAATTAGGGCGCGGGGCGAGCAGTACTTC. Amino acid sequence: CASSEIRARGEQYF.